A selection of T cell receptor beta chains follows, all from one sample in a study of CD4 T cells in relation to SARS-CoV-2 and coronaviruses. The method was immunoSEQ multiplex PCR; TCRdb's version includes in-frame clones alone and lacks a portion of them. The profile shows 25,000 to 30,000 clones, about 70% of them singletons. No antigen is known for these receptors. The specimen sequenced was CD4+ T cells from PBMCs, cultured in vitro. These receptors were taken from a human donor in good health. Each CDR3 is given with its conserved first and last residue. The order of the fields is D gene, V gene, clone size, J gene, CDR3 protein, CDR3 DNA. D genes are given only for firm matches. Rows give clone size only sometimes, using once, few, many, or a class for an expanded clone.

TRBD1,TRBV5-1,-,TRBJ2-5,CASSFRDSQETQYF,TGCGCCAGCAGCTTCCGGGACAGCCAAGAGACCCAGTACTTC
-,TRBV6-2/TRBV6-3,-,TRBJ2-3,CASSYRSIDTQYF,TGTGCCAGCAGTTACCGTTCCATAGATACGCAGTATTTT
TRBD2,TRBV7-2,-,TRBJ2-2,CASSPRLAGGRPGELFF,TGTGCCAGCAGCCCCAGACTAGCGGGGGGGCGACCCGGGGAGCTGTTTTTT
-,TRBV2,few,TRBJ2-1,CASTRGWGNDQFF,TGTGCCAGCACCAGAGGGTGGGGGAACGACCAGTTCTTC
-,TRBV6-5,-,TRBJ1-2,CASSYTSDGGYTF,TGTGCCAGCAGTTACACCTCGGACGGTGGCTACACCTTC
-,TRBV6-1,-,TRBJ2-2,CASSELRTSTNTGELFF,TGTGCCAGCAGTGAACTCCGAACTAGCACGAACACCGGGGAGCTGTTTTTT
-,TRBV29-1,once,TRBJ1-2,CSVEAVVEGYTF,TGCAGCGTTGAAGCCGTGGTTGAGGGCTACACCTTC
TRBD1,TRBV20-1,-,TRBJ2-7,CSASRTGGAYEQYF,TGCAGTGCTAGTAGGACAGGGGGGGCCTACGAGCAGTACTTC
-,TRBV5-6,-,TRBJ1-6,CASSFLTGGNSPLHF,TGTGCCAGCAGCTTTTTAACGGGGGGTAATTCACCCCTCCACTTT
-,TRBV20-1,-,TRBJ2-1,CSASGALYNEQFF,TGCAGTGCTAGTGGGGCTCTGTACAATGAGCAGTTCTTC
TRBD1,TRBV5-3,-,TRBJ1-2,CARSIPWDRPHGYTF,TGTGCCAGAAGCATACCCTGGGACAGACCACATGGCTACACCTTC
-,TRBV4-3,-,TRBJ2-5,CASSQGSVGGETQYF,TGCGCCAGCAGCCAAGGGAGTGTTGGAGGGGAGACCCAGTACTTC
TRBD2,TRBV6-4,-,TRBJ2-1,CASSDGTSGHNEQFF,TGTGCCAGCAGTGACGGGACTAGCGGGCACAATGAGCAGTTCTTC
-,TRBV3-1/TRBV3-2,-,TRBJ1-4,CASSPTWQGGIDEKLFF,TGTGCCAGCAGCCCAACGTGGCAGGGCGGCATCGATGAAAAACTGTTTTTT
-,TRBV30,-,TRBJ2-7,CAWDTYDGQYF,TGTGCCTGGGATACCTACGATGGGCAGTACTTC
-,TRBV19,-,TRBJ2-2,CASSIAPPTGELFF,TGTGCCAGTAGTATAGCCCCCCCTACAGGGGAGCTGTTTTTT
-,TRBV12-3/TRBV12-4,-,TRBJ2-5,CASRTGYQETQYF,TGTGCCAGCAGGACCGGGTACCAAGAGACCCAGTACTTC
-,TRBV4-3,few,TRBJ1-2,CASSPGLGEPGYTF,TGCGCCAGCAGCCCGGGGTTGGGGGAGCCTGGCTACACCTTC
TRBD2,TRBV25-1,-,TRBJ2-1,CASSEGRLAGGGEQFF,TGTGCCAGCAGTGAAGGACGACTAGCGGGGGGTGGTGAGCAGTTCTTC
-,TRBV5-1,-,TRBJ1-4,CASSSGEANEKLFF,TGCGCCAGCAGCTCGGGTGAGGCTAATGAAAAACTGTTTTTT
TRBD2,TRBV3-1/TRBV3-2,-,TRBJ2-5,CASSQVAGETQYF,TGTGCCAGCAGCCAAGTAGCGGGGGAGACCCAGTACTTC
-,TRBV12-3/TRBV12-4,-,TRBJ1-4,CASSFGGPEKLFF,TGTGCCAGCAGTTTTGGAGGGCCTGAAAAACTGTTTTTT
TRBD2,TRBV19,-,TRBJ2-3,CASTLTSGGRTDTQYF,TGTGCCAGTACTTTGACTAGCGGGGGGCGCACAGATACGCAGTATTTT
TRBD2,TRBV29-1,-,TRBJ2-1,CSVEGGREAYNEQFF,TGCAGCGTTGAAGGAGGGCGGGAGGCCTACAATGAGCAGTTCTTC
-,TRBV23-1,once,TRBJ1-5,CASSPGSATGRCQPQHF,TGCGCCAGCAGTCCGGGTTCCGCGACAGGACGGTGTCAGCCCCAGCATTTT
TRBD1,TRBV5-1,-,TRBJ2-3,CASSLGQGGDTQYF,TGCGCCAGCAGCCTGGGACAGGGTGGGGATACGCAGTATTTT
-,TRBV18,-,TRBJ2-7,CASSPPGLDPLSYEQYF,TGTGCCAGCTCACCACCAGGCCTGGACCCTCTATCCTACGAGCAGTACTTC
TRBD1,TRBV4-2,-,TRBJ1-6,CASSPQGQGESPLHF,TGTGCCAGCAGCCCCCAGGGACAGGGGGAATCACCCCTCCACTTT
TRBD1,TRBV11-2,-,TRBJ1-5,CASSRDRGTQPQHF,TGTGCCAGCAGCCGAGACAGGGGCACTCAGCCCCAGCATTTT
-,TRBV5-5,-,TRBJ2-5,CASSLFGGEETQYF,TGTGCCAGCAGCTTGTTCGGGGGCGAAGAGACCCAGTACTTC
-,TRBV3-1/TRBV3-2,-,TRBJ2-4,CASSLYQGLGPEGIQYF,TGTGCCAGCAGCCTCTACCAGGGTCTTGGTCCCGAAGGCATTCAGTACTTC
TRBD2,TRBV28,-,TRBJ2-5,CASTVGGSETQYF,TGTGCCAGCACCGTGGGGGGGAGCGAGACCCAGTACTTC
-,TRBV4-1,-,TRBJ2-5,CASSHTLLETQYF,TGCGCCAGCAGCCATACTCTCCTAGAGACCCAGTACTTC
-,TRBV5-1,-,TRBJ2-3,CASSQEGRGHTDTQYF,TGCGCCAGCAGCCAGGAGGGCAGGGGTCACACAGATACGCAGTATTTT
TRBD1,TRBV7-2,-,TRBJ2-4,CASSLTGDIQYF,TGTGCCAGCAGCTTGACAGGGGACATTCAGTACTTC
-,TRBV5-5,-,TRBJ2-2,CASSLAAGRAGELFF,TGTGCCAGCAGCTTGGCCGCAGGGCGCGCCGGGGAGCTGTTTTTT
-,TRBV30,-,TRBJ2-3,CAWSPNFGGTDTQYF,TGTGCCTGGAGTCCCAACTTTGGGGGCACAGATACGCAGTATTTT
-,TRBV1,-,TRBJ1-6,CTGSDRGKSPLHF,TGCACCGGCTCGGACAGGGGGAAATCACCCCTCCACTTT
TRBD1,TRBV4-1,once,TRBJ1-3,CASSQGPGGLISGNTIYF,TGCGCCAGCAGCCAAGGGCCAGGGGGACTAATTTCTGGAAACACCATATATTTT
TRBD1,TRBV14,few,TRBJ2-1,CASNKGGPIYNEQFF,TGTGCCAGTAATAAAGGGGGCCCAATTTACAATGAGCAGTTCTTC
-,TRBV19,-,TRBJ2-1,CASSLQFSSGYKNEQFF,TGTGCCAGTAGTCTGCAATTTAGTTCGGGCTACAAGAATGAGCAGTTCTTC